These 2 T cell receptor beta chains share one sample of origin, sequenced in a study of shared clonotypes between healthy human individuals. Generated by immunoSEQ multiplex PCR, the TCRdb table keeps only in-frame clones and is missing some. The sample consists of some 490,000 clones, 70% to 85% of them appearing once. What was sequenced was PBMCs. Receptors originate from a woman aged 40-49 years in good health. Some clones in this sample may be carry-over from other donors' samples.

This clone was observed a handful of times. The chain is built from TRBV18 and TRBJ2-2; 10 bases fit TRBD2. The CDR3 sequence is 16 residues long. Losses at the gene ends were 4 bases for V and 3 bases for J; bases not matched to a gene: 5. The germline V gene encodes CDR1 KGHSH and CDR2 LQKENI. The CDR3 loop reads CASSLDGTSDTGELFF. The CDR3 DNA is TGTGCCAGCTCACTCGACGGGACTAGCGACACCGGGGAGCTGTTTTTT.

This clone occurred a few times. The CDR3: CAAGNVNYGYTF. The CDR3 nucleotides read TGTGCAGCGGGCAATGTTAACTATGGCTACACCTTC. The chain couples TRBV28 to TRBJ1-2; D is ambiguous. The germline V gene has CDR1 MDHEN and CDR2 SYDVKM. This CDR3 has 12 residues.